What follows are 14 T cell receptor beta chains derived from one specimen sequenced in a study of T cells in Graves' hyperthyroidism and ophthalmopathy. RNA transcripts provided the source from which TCR beta CDR3 regions were amplified. First-round RT-PCR of the TCR CDR3 relied on the HTBI primer set. Via MiXCR, TCRdb re-called the multiplex PCR reads, giving one row per CDR3 protein. The data contain 250,000 or so distinct CDR3 sequences, approximately 16% of them singletons. Sequencing was done on a sample of blood. These receptors came from a woman aged 45-65 years with Graves' hyperthyroidism that later progressed to Graves' ophthalmopathy.

This clonotype was seen more than once but under ten times. The chain recombines TRBV5-6 with TRBJ2-4, with D perhaps assigned TRBD1 or TRBD2 (5 bases each). Germline assignment: CDR1 SGHDT and CDR2 YYEEEE. This CDR3 comprises 16 residues. The V end lost 3 bases, the J end lost 1 base, and 14 bases lay between the germline ends. CDR3 in amino acids: CASSWWDLRAKNIQYF. In DNA, the CDR3 is TGTGCCAGCAGCTGGTGGGACCTGAGGGCCAAAAACATTCAGTACTTC.

The chain combines TRBV20-1 with TRBJ1-5; 10 positions match TRBD1. CDR1 DFQATT and CDR2 SNEGSKA come from the germline V gene (reference sequence). With V trimmed by 4 bases and J by 3 bases, 6 bases remained unmatched. This CDR3 has 15 amino acids. DNA of the CDR3: TGCAGTGCTAAGGGTGGGACAGGGGCCAATCAGCCCCAGCATTTT. Residues: CSAKGGTGANQPQHF.

Ten or more counts support this clonotype. The chain is built from TRBV20-1 and TRBJ2-7, with D uncertain. The CDR3 sequence is 12 residues long. The germline CDR1 and CDR2 sequences are DFQATT and SNEGSKA (reference sequence). V was clipped by 7 bases and J by 3 bases, with 13 bases between them. CDR3 in amino acids: CSGSANLYEQYF. The CDR3 DNA reads TGCAGTGGCTCGGCCAACCTCTACGAGCAGTACTTC.

This clonotype has more than one count but fewer than ten. Possible read error: a much larger clone is one base away. No conserved phenylalanine or tryptophan is present at the end of the CDR3, so a read error is the likely explanation. The chain joins TRBV28 to TRBJ1-2; no clear D gene. Germline-derived CDR1 and CDR2 are MDHEN and SYDVKM. This CDR3 has 13 amino acids. Between the trimmed V and J ends, which lost 4 bases and 2 bases, there was a span of 8 bases. The CDR3 nucleotides are TGTGCCAGCAGTTCGGGGTGGAACTATGGCTACACCCTC. The encoded protein is CASSSGWNYGYTL.

The chain employs TRBV9 and TRBJ1-1, with D perhaps matching TRBD1 (5 bases). The CDR3 contains 16 residues. CDR1 SGDLS and CDR2 YYNGEE come from the germline V gene. V was shortened by 1 base and J by 1 base, with 14 bases between the two germline ends. CDR3 sequence: CASSVLGTAANTEAFF. The CDR3 bases are TGTGCCAGCAGCGTACTCGGGACGGCCGCGAACACTGAAGCTTTCTTT.

This clonotype was seen a few times. The chain joins TRBV28 to TRBJ1-2; D ambiguous. The germline CDR1 and CDR2 sequences are MDHEN and SYDVKM. The CDR3 length is 12 residues. Trimming pared 6 bases from V and 4 bases from J, leaving 9 bases between. CDR3 coding DNA: TGTGCCAGCAGCATCGGTCTCTATGGCTACACCTTC. Its protein is CASSIGLYGYTF.

The V and J genes are TRBV7-2 and TRBJ2-3, with TRBD2 matching 14 bases. The CDR3 is 16 residues long. Germline CDR1 SGHTA, CDR2 FQGNSA. V was pared by 4 bases and J by 2 bases, with 2 bases of the junction left unmatched. CDR3 in DNA: TGTGCCAGCAGCTGGGGACTAGCGGGGGTCACAGATACGCAGTATTTT. Protein: CASSWGLAGVTDTQYF.

There are many counts of this clonotype. The chain carries TRBV20-1 and TRBJ1-1; D gene unclear. Germline CDR1 and CDR2: DFQATT and SNEGSKA (reference sequence). The CDR3 runs to 13 residues. Trimming took 6 bases from V and 1 from J, leaving 12 bases between them. The CDR3: CSAPRDRNTEAFF. Written as DNA, the CDR3 is TGCAGTGCCCCCCGAGATCGGAACACTGAAGCTTTCTTT.

Many counts were recorded for this clonotype. This chain links TRBV5-1 with TRBJ2-3, with 10 bases that match TRBD2. The germline CDR1 and CDR2 sequences are SGHRS and YFSETQ. The junction had 3 bases not matched to a gene; V was cut back by 0 bases and J by 2 bases. The CDR3 extends over 16 amino acids. The CDR3 region has the DNA TGCGCCAGCAGCTTGGCCCTAGCGGGAGCCACAGATACGCAGTATTTT. It encodes CASSLALAGATDTQYF. Drawing the rest from reference TRBV5-1 and TRBJ2-3, the complete variable domain is KAGVTQTPRYLIKTRGQQVTLSCSPISGHRSVSWYQQTPGQGLQFLFEYFSETQRNKGNFPGRFSGRQFSNSRSEMNVSTLELGDSALYLCASSLALAGATDTQYFGPGTRLTVL.

This clonotype was found a few times. V usage is TRBV18 and J usage is TRBJ1-5; possible D gene TRBD1, 6 bases. The CDR3 is made up of 19 amino acids. Germline CDR1 reads KGHSH; CDR2 reads LQKENI. Trimming removed 3 bases from V and 1 base from J, with 22 bases in between. The CDR3 nucleotides read TGTGCCAGCTCACCCCTCCACATCGGGGGGGCGTCGAGCAATCAGCCCCAGCATTTT. This sequence encodes CASSPLHIGGASSNQPQHF.

This clonotype occurred many times. This rearrangement joins TRBV3-1 to TRBJ2-1; unclear D gene. Germline V gene sequence: CDR1 LGHDT, CDR2 YNNKEL (reference sequence). The V and J ends lost 2 bases and 5 bases respectively, with 4 bases between them. The CDR3 has 12 residues. The CDR3 sequence is CASSQNHNEQFF. In DNA form, the CDR3 reads TGTGCCAGCAGCCAAAATCACAATGAGCAGTTCTTC.

This clonotype was detected many times. This chain connects TRBV6-1 to TRBJ1-5; D not certain. V lost 2 bases and J lost 5, with 7 bases in between. The CDR3 is 13 residues long. Germline CDR1 is MNHNS and CDR2 is SASEGT. The CDR3 sequence is CASSEREYQPQHF. DNA for the CDR3: TGTGCCAGCAGTGAAAGGGAATATCAGCCCCAGCATTTT.

The rearrangement joins TRBV2 to TRBJ1-1, with D maybe TRBD1 (5 bases). The CDR3 length is 15 residues. In germline, CDR1 is SNHLY, CDR2 FYNNEI. The V and J ends lost 7 bases and 0 bases respectively, with 15 bases between them. CDR3 coding DNA: TGTGCCAGCATCTCAGTAGGCAGGGTGAACACTGAAGCTTTCTTT. It is translated as CASISVGRVNTEAFF.

There are many counts of this clonotype. The V and J genes are TRBV10-3 and TRBJ2-7; 9 bases line up with TRBD2. Germline V gene sequence: CDR1 ENHRY, CDR2 SYGVKD. The CDR3 is made up of 15 amino acids. The junction had 13 bases not matched to a gene; V was cut back by 8 bases and J by 5 bases. Written as DNA, the CDR3 is TGTGCCATCGGGGGGCTAGCGGGATCAGTAGACGAGCAGTACTTC. Protein product: CAIGGLAGSVDEQYF.